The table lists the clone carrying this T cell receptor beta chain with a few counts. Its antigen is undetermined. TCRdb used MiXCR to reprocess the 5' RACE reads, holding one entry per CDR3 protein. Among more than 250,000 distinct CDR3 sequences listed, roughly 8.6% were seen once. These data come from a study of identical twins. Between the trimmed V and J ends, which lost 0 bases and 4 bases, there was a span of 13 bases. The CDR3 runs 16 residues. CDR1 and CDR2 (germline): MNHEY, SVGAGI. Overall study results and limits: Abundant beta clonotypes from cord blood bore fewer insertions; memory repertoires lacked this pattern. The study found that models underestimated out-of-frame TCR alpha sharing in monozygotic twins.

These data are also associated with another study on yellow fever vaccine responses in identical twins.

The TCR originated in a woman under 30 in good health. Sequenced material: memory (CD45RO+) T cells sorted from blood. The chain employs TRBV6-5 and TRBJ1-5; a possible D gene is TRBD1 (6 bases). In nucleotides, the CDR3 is TGTGCCAGCAGTTACTCGAAACCAGGGGCAAATCAGCCCCAGCATTTT. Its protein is CASSYSKPGANQPQHF.